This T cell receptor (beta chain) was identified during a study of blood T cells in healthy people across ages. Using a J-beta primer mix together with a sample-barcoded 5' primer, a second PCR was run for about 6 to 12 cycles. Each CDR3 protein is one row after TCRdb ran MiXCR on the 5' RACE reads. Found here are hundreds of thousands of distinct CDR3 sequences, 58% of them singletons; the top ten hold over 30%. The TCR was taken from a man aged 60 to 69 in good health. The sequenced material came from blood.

Here the CDR3 DNA reads TGCAGTGCTAGACTTTTCTCGGATGGCTACACCTTC. Its protein product is CSARLFSDGYTF. The chain joins TRBV20-1 to TRBJ1-2; D gene unclear. The CDR3 covers 12 residues. Trimming cost V 2 bases and J 6 bases, with 10 bases left between them. The germline CDR1 and CDR2 sequences are DFQATT and SNEGSKA (reference sequence).